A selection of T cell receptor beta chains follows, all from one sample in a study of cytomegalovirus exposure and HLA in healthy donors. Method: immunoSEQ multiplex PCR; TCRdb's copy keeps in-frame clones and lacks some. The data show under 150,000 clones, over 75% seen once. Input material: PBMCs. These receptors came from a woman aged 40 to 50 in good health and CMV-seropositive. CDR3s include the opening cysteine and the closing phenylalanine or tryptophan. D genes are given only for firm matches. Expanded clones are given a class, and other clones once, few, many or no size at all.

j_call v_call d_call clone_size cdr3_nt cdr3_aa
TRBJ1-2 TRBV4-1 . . TGCGCCAGCAGCCAAGATCCAGGGTACGGCTATGGCTACACCTTC CASSQDPGYGYGYTF
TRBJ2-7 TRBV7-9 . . TGTGCCAGCAGCCCCCTATTCGACGAGCAGTACTTC CASSPLFDEQYF
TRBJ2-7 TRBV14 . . TGTGCCAGCATTTGGACAGACTTCGACGAGCAGTACTTC CASIWTDFDEQYF
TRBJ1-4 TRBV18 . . TGTGCCAGCTCACCACTGGGAGGGACGGACTTTAATGAAAAACTGTTTTTT CASSPLGGTDFNEKLFF
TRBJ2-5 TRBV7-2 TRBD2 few TGTGCCAGCAGCTCACAACTAGCGGGTAAACTTGGGGTCCAAGAGACCCAGTACTTC CASSSQLAGKLGVQETQYF
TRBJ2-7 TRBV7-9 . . TGTGCCAGCAGCTTCCGCGGTTACGAGCAGTACTTC CASSFRGYEQYF
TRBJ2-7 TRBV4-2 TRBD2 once TGTGCCAGCAGCCACCCTACCCAACCTAGCGGGAGGTCCTACGAGCAGTACTTC CASSHPTQPSGRSYEQYF
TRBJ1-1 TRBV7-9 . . TGTGCCAGCAGCTTAGGTACAGGGCCTGAAAAAGGAGCTTTCTTT CASSLGTGPEKGAFF
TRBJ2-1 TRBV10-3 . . TGTGCCATCAGTCTAGAGGGGGGGCCCCACAATGAGCAGTTCTTC CAISLEGGPHNEQFF
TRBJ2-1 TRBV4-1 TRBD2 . TGCGCCAGCAGCCCGGGACTAGCAAGCAATGAGCAGTTCTTC CASSPGLASNEQFF
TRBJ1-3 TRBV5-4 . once TGTGCCAGCAGCGTTTTTTCTAGGTCTGGAAACACCATATATTTT CASSVFSRSGNTIYF
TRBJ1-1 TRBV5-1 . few TGCGCCAGCAGCTTAAGGGGCGGGAACACTGAAGCTTTCTTT CASSLRGGNTEAFF
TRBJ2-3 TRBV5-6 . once TGTGCCAGCAGCTATCGGACAGATACGCAGTATTTT CASSYRTDTQYF
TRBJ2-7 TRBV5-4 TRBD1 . TGTGCCGTTAAATATCTTGAACGGGACAGTGCCTCCGAGCAGTACTTC CAVKYLERDSASEQYF
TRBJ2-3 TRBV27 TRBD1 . TGTGCCAGCAATATACGTCCGGGACAGGGTATCACAGATACGCAGTATTTT CASNIRPGQGITDTQYF
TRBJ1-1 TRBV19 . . TGTGCCAGTAGTATCGAGGCCACTGAAGCTTTCTTT CASSIEATEAFF
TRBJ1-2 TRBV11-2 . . TGTGCCAGCCGAAGCGCGTCGGCGGGGTCTTATGGCTACACCTTC CASRSASAGSYGYTF
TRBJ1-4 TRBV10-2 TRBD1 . TGCGCCAGCAGTGCTAGCAGGGGGCAAGAAAAACTGTTTTTT CASSASRGQEKLFF
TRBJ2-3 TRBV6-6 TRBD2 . TGTGCCAGCAGTTATCAGGCTAGCGGGGGCACAGATACGCAGTATTTT CASSYQASGGTDTQYF
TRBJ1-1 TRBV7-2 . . TGTGCCAGCAGCTCGACGGGGTGGGGGCTGACTGAAGCTTTCTTT CASSSTGWGLTEAFF
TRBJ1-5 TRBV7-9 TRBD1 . TGTGCCAGCAGCTTAGAAACTACAGGGGGCAATCAGCCCCAGCATTTT CASSLETTGGNQPQHF
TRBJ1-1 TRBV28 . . TGTGCCAGCAGAGCTTTAGGGGTTTCAAACACTGAAGCTTTCTTT CASRALGVSNTEAFF
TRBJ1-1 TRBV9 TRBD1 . TGTGCCAGCAGCGTAGACGACAGGGTAAACACTGAAGCTTTCTTT CASSVDDRVNTEAFF
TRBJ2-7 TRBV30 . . TGTGCCTGGAGCGGACAGTTTTACGAGCAGTACTTC CAWSGQFYEQYF
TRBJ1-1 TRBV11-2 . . TGTGCCAGCAGCTTCGTGTACACTGAAGCTTTCTTT CASSFVYTEAFF
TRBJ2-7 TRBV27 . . TGTGCCAGCAGTTTATCGTCGACAGGAGGACTTTGGGTTTACGAGCAGTACTTC CASSLSSTGGLWVYEQYF
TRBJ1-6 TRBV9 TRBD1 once TGTGCCAGCGACAGGGGGCGGGGTTCACCCCTCCACTTT CASDRGRGSPLHF
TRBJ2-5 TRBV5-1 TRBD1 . TGCGCCAGCAGCTCTTGGACAGGGGGCGTCGAGACCCAGTACTTC CASSSWTGGVETQYF
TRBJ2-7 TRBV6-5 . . TGTGCCAGCAGTTACTCAGAGGGTCCGTACGAGCAGTACTTC CASSYSEGPYEQYF
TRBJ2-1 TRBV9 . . TGTGCCAGCAGCGTAGCAGGGTATGAGCAGTTCTTC CASSVAGYEQFF
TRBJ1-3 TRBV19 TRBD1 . TGTGCCAGTAGTAGCGGACAGGGCTCTGGAAACACCATATATTTT CASSSGQGSGNTIYF
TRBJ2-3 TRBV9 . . TGTGCCAGCAGCGTAGTGTCGAGCACAGATACGCAGTATTTT CASSVVSSTDTQYF
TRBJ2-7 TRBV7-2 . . TGTGCCAGCAGCTCCTTAGCGGTCCAACCCTCCGAGCAGTACTTC CASSSLAVQPSEQYF
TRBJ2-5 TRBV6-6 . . TGTGCCACCTCTGCGGGGGAGACCCAGTACTTC CATSAGETQYF
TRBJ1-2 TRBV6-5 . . TGTGCCAGCAGTTACTTTGGACAGCCCTCCTATGGCTACACCTTC CASSYFGQPSYGYTF
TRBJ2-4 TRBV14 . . TGTGCCAGCAGCCAAGATTCCCCGCATCCGGTTCTTCAGTACTTC CASSQDSPHPVLQYF
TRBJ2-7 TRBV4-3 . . TGCGCCAGCAGCCAGGACTTACAGGGCTACGAGCAGTACTTC CASSQDLQGYEQYF
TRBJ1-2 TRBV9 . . TGTGCCAGCAGCCCCCAGGTGTTGCAGGGAAAGAGCTACACCTTC CASSPQVLQGKSYTF
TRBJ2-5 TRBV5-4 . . TGTGCCAGCAGCTTAAATGTGGGGGCAGGTGAGACCCAGTACTTC CASSLNVGAGETQYF
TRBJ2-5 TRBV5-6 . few TGTGCCAGCAGCTTTGTCGGGAACCAAGAGACCCAGTACTTC CASSFVGNQETQYF
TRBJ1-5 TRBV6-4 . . TGTGCCAGCAGTACGTGGGAGGATCAGCCCCAGCATTTT CASSTWEDQPQHF
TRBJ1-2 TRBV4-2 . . TGTGCCAGCAGCCACGGGAAGGGCAACTATGGCTACACCTTC CASSHGKGNYGYTF
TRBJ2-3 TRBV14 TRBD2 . TGTGCCAGCAGCCTGGGGGGAGGGATTACAGATACGCAGTATTTT CASSLGGGITDTQYF
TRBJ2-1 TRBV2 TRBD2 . TGTGCCAGCAGTGTTGGGACTAGCGGGGGGGCGAATGAGCAGTTCTTC CASSVGTSGGANEQFF
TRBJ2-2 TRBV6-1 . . TGTGCCAGCAGTGAAGCTCCCGGGGTTAACACCGGGGAGCTGTTTTTT CASSEAPGVNTGELFF
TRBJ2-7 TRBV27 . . TGTGCCAGCAGTTTATCGGCAGGGATGTTGAACGAGCAGTACTTC CASSLSAGMLNEQYF
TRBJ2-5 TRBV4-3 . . TGCGCCAGCAGCCAAGATCTAGGCGGGACCCAGTACTTC CASSQDLGGTQYF
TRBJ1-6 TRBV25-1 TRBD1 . TGTGCCAGCAAGGGTACAGGGGATTCACCCCTCCACTTT CASKGTGDSPLHF
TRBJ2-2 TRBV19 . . TGTGCCAGTAGTACACAGGGTGGTTTTGGCGGGGAGCTGTTTTTT CASSTQGGFGGELFF